This T cell receptor (beta chain) was profiled in a study of cytomegalovirus exposure and HLA in healthy donors. The PCR used 60 Vbeta and 13 Jbeta primers. Produced via immunoSEQ multiplex PCR; TCRdb's table is partial and in-frame only. In the table there are 110,000 to 150,000 clones, around 82% of which are singletons. Findings and caveats of the study: The authors reported that TCR beta sequences could predict HLA-A and HLA-B alleles. These predictions were accurate for most subjects in the first cohort. Sequencing depth roughly uniform across donors was assumed in presence/absence analyses. DRB1 showed the most TCR associations and HLA-C the fewest in a later analysis, as rates varied by HLA locus. A later analysis reportedly found that, within productive TCRs, an Asian-associated ancestry cluster had fewer N-insertions than the mean observed across the approximately 690 donors.

Germline V gene sequence: CDR1 SGHNT, CDR2 YYREEE (reference sequence). Between the trimmed V and J ends, which lost 0 bases and 8 bases, there was a span of 15 bases. This CDR3 has 15 residues. To note about this clone: Its antigen is unknown.

What was sequenced was PBMCs. The sequence was obtained from a man aged 18 to 35 in good health and CMV-seropositive. V usage is TRBV5-4 and J usage is TRBJ2-1; TRBD1 might be the D (6 bases). CDR3 amino acids: CASSLGGARGDEQFF. For the CDR3, the DNA is TGTGCCAGCAGCTTGGGAGGGGCCAGGGGCGATGAGCAGTTCTTC.